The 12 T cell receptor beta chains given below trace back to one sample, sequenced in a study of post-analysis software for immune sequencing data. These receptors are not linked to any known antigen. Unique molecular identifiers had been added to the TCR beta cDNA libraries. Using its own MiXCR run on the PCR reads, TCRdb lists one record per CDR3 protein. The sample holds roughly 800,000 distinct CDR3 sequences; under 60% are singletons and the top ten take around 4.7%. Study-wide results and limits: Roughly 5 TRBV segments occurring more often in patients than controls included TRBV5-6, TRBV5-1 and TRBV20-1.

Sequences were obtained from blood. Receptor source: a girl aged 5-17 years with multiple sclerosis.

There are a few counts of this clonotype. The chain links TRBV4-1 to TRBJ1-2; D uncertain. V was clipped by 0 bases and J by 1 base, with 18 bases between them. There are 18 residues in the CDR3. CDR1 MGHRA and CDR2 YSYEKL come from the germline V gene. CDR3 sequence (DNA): TGCGCCAGCAGCCAAGAGGCGGCAGTCAGGATGAGTAACTATGGCTACACCTTC. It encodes CASSQEAAVRMSNYGYTF.

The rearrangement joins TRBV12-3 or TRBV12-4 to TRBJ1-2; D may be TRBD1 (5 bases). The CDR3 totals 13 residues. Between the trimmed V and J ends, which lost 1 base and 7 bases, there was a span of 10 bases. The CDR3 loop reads CASSLDQGGGYTF. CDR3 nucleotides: TGTGCCAGCAGTTTAGATCAGGGAGGTGGCTACACCTTC.

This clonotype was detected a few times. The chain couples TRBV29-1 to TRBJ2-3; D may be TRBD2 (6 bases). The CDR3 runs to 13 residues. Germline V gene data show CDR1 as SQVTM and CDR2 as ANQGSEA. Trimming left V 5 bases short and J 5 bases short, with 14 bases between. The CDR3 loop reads CSVQRTEGDTQYF. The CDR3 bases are TGCAGCGTTCAACGGACGGAGGGAGATACGCAGTATTTT.

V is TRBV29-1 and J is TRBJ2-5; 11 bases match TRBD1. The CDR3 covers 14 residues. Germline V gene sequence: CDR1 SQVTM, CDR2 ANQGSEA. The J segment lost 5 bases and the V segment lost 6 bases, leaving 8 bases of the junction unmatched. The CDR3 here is CSVSNRDRGETQYF. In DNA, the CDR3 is TGCAGCGTCTCCAACCGGGACAGGGGGGAGACCCAGTACTTC.

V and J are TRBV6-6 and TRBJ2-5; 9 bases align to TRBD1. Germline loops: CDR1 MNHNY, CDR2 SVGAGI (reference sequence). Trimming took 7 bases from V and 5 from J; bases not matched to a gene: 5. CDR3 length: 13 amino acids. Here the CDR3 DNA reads TGTGCCAGCAACAGGGGGCTTATGGAGACCCAGTACTTC. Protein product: CASNRGLMETQYF.

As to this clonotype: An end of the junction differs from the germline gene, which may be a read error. The CDR3 nucleotides are TGTGTCAGCAGGAAAAGACAGGGAAAGAACACTGAAGCTTTCTTT. This sequence encodes CVSRKRQGKNTEAFF. This chain joins TRBV6-6 and TRBJ1-1, with TRBD1 matching 7 bases. Germline V lookup: CDR1 MNHNY, CDR2 SVGAGI (reference sequence). The CDR3 runs to 15 residues.

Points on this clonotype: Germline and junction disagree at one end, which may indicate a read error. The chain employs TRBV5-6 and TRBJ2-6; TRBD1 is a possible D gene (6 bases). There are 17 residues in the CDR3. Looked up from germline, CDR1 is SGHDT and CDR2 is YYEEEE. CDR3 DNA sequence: TGTGCCAGCAGCCCAGGGGTCCGCCGCTCTGGGGCCAACGTCCGGACTTTC. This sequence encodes CASSPGVRRSGANVRTF.

CDR3 in amino acids: CASSYARGGEAFF. The CDR3 nucleotides are TGTGCCAGCAGTTACGCAAGGGGTGGTGAAGCTTTCTTT. The gene calls are TRBV6-5 and TRBJ1-1; D perhaps matches TRBD1 (5 bases). CDR1 and CDR2 from the germline V gene are MNHEY and SVGAGI. V was trimmed by 2 bases and J by 7 bases, leaving 11 bases between them. The CDR3 runs 13 residues.

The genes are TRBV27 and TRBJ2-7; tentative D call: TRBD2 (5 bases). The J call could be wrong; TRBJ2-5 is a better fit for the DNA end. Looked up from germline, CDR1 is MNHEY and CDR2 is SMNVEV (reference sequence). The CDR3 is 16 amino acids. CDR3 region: CASSLSWGDGEETQYF. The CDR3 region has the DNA TGTGCCAGCAGTTTATCGTGGGGAGACGGGGAAGAGACCCAGTACTTC.

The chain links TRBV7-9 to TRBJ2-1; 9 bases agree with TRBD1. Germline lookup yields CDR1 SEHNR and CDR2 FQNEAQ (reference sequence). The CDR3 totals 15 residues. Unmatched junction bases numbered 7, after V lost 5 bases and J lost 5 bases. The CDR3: CASSARDRADNEQFF. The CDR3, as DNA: TGTGCCAGCAGCGCAAGGGACAGGGCAGACAATGAGCAGTTCTTC.

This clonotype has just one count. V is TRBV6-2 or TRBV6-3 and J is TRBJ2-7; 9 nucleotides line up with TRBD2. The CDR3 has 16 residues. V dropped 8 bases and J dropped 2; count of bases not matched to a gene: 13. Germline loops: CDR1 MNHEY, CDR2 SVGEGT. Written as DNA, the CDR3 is TGTGCCAGCGGGGCGGGACTAGCCGGAACCCCCTACGAGCAGTACTTC. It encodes CASGAGLAGTPYEQYF.

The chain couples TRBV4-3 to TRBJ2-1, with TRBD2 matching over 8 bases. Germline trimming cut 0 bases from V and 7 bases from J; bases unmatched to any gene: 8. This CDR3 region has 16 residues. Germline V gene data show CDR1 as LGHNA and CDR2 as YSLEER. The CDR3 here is CASSQEGRGAINEQFF. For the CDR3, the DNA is TGCGCCAGCAGCCAAGAGGGGCGGGGGGCAATTAATGAGCAGTTCTTC.